This T cell receptor (beta chain) was profiled in a study of blood T cell repertoires in COVID-19. About the study: T cells, B-cell-depleted T cells, or PBMCs provided the cDNA or gDNA that served as material.

This clone was observed a handful of times. Some clones are missing from TCRdb's copy, which holds only in-frame ones; the method was immunoSEQ multiplex PCR. The data show under 95,000 clones, with around 87% seen just once and under 8% held by the top ten. Per germline, CDR1 SQVTM and CDR2 ANQGSEA. With 4 bases removed from V and 6 bases from J, the gap between germline ends came to 11 bases. CDR3 size: 12 residues. The chain combines TRBV29-1 with TRBJ2-3, with no clear D. This sequence originates from a human donor with acute or convalescent COVID-19. The donor label of this sample is uncertain. The sequencing input was peripheral blood. The DNA of the CDR3 is TGCAGCGTTGGGCGGTTGATGGATACGCAGTATTTT. The encoded protein is CSVGRLMDTQYF.